The entry below describes one T cell receptor (beta chain). This entry comes from a study of blood T cell repertoires in COVID-19. In the study overall: Whether acute or convalescent, the COVID-19 samples came from the United States, Italy and Spain.

Here immunoSEQ multiplex PCR was the method, and the copy in TCRdb shows in-frame clones only, minus some. This table has around 310,000 clones, 85% to 90% appearing once. In assigning cohorts, the study relied on participant-reported clinical history. The CDR3 is 14 residues long. Trimming cost V 4 bases and J 6 bases, with 11 bases left between them. Germline CDR1 and CDR2: SGHDT and YYEEEE. The sequenced material came from PBMCs or T cells enriched from blood (not recorded which). This chain joins TRBV5-6 and TRBJ1-6, with D possibly being TRBD1 (5 bases). This clonotype was obtained from a woman between 25 and 40 years old who had recovered from COVID-19. The CDR3 DNA reads as TGTGCCAGCAGCCTACCCGACAGTAATTCACCCCTCCACTTT. This codes for CASSLPDSNSPLHF.